This section outlines one TCR beta chain sequence together with its context. Its antigen remains unidentified. TCR beta CDR3 regions were amplified from RNA. First-round RT-PCR targeting the TCR CDR3 was performed with the HTBI primer set. TCRdb recomputed calls from the multiplex PCR reads with MiXCR, one row per CDR3 protein. The data show 300,000 or so distinct CDR3 sequences, around a sixth seen once. This sample is part of a study of T cells in Graves' hyperthyroidism and ophthalmopathy. The CDR3 spans 15 residues. Trimming removed 3 bases from V and 7 bases from J, with 16 bases in between. Germline V gene data show CDR1 as SEHNR and CDR2 as FQNEAQ (reference sequence). Findings and caveats of the study: A model of 13 V-J pairs discriminated ophthalmopathy from stable hyperthyroidism.

This chain joins TRBV7-9 and TRBJ2-1; D perhaps matches TRBD1 (6 bases). The specimen sequenced was blood. This sequence originates from a woman aged 50 to 60 with Graves' hyperthyroidism. The CDR3 here is CASSFYREEGNEQFF. The CDR3 DNA is TGTGCCAGCAGCTTTTACAGGGAAGAGGGGAATGAGCAGTTCTTC.